The 14 T cell receptor beta chains listed next were all sequenced from one sample in a study of blood T cell repertoires in COVID-19. The data were produced by immunoSEQ multiplex PCR, yet TCRdb's version contains in-frame clones alone and is incomplete. The sample lists approximately 340,000 clones; around 83% were seen once. Source material: peripheral blood. The receptors shown here come from a man aged 25-40 years with active or convalescent COVID-19.

This clone was counted between two and nine times. The J gene is TRBJ2-7, the V gene TRBV5-4; no reliable D call. Germline V lookup: CDR1 SGHNT, CDR2 YYREEE (reference sequence). The CDR3 runs 14 residues. V lost 0 bases, J lost 0 bases, and 7 bases lay in between. The CDR3: CASSLDSFSYEQYF. Written as DNA, the CDR3 is TGTGCCAGCAGCTTGGACAGCTTCTCCTACGAGCAGTACTTC. Complete variable domain (other parts from reference TRBV5-4 and TRBJ2-7): ETGVTQSPTHLIKTRGQQVTLRCSSQSGHNTVSWYQQALGQGPQFIFQYYREEENGRGNFPPRFSGLQFPNYSSELNVNALELDDSALYLCASSLDSFSYEQYFGPGTRLTVT.

This chain joins TRBV7-3 and TRBJ2-2; TRBD2 is a possible D gene (5 bases). V lost 3 bases, J lost 1 base, and 12 bases lay in between. The length of the CDR3 is 16 residues. Germline V gives CDR1 SGHTA, CDR2 FQGTGA. CDR3 sequence: CASSFPLGVNTGELFF. CDR3 coding DNA: TGTGCCAGCAGCTTCCCCCTCGGGGTGAACACCGGGGAGCTGTTTTTT.

This clone was seen once. The V gene is TRBV5-6, the J gene TRBJ2-7; 10 nucleotides line up with TRBD2. The CDR3 is made up of 14 amino acids. The trim removed 4 bases at V and 4 bases at J, leaving 5 bases unmatched. The germline gives CDR1 SGHDT, CDR2 YYEEEE. The CDR3 DNA reads TGTGCCAGCAGCCTCCCGGGACTAGCGTACGAGCAGTACTTC. Its protein product is CASSLPGLAYEQYF.

The chain is built from TRBV7-9 and TRBJ1-1; possible D gene TRBD1, 6 bases. V gave up 5 bases and J gave up 5 bases, with 21 bases separating them. This CDR3 region has 16 residues. In germline, CDR1 is SEHNR, CDR2 FQNEAQ (reference sequence). The CDR3 DNA reads TGTGCCAGCAGCCCGAGGGGGGGCAAGGCGAAAACTGAAGCTTTCTTT. Its translation is CASSPRGGKAKTEAFF. Full variable domain (missing parts from reference TRBV7-9 and TRBJ1-1): DTGVSQNPRHKITKRGQNVTFRCDPISEHNRLYWYRQTLGQGPEFLTYFQNEAQLEKSRLLSDRFSAERPKGSFSTLEIQRTEQGDSAMYLCASSPRGGKAKTEAFFGQGTRLTVV.

The chain couples TRBV2 to TRBJ2-7, with D tentatively TRBD1 (6 bases). Germline V gene lookup returns CDR1 SNHLY and CDR2 FYNNEI. V lost 6 bases and J lost 4, with 19 bases in between. CDR3 size: 15 residues. Here the CDR3 DNA reads TGTGCCAGCAGACCCCCTACAGGGTACAGATACGAGCAGTACTTC. Translated: CASRPPTGYRYEQYF.

This clone was seen a few times. The rearrangement joins TRBV9 to TRBJ2-1, with D possibly being TRBD2 (6 bases). V lost 3 bases, J lost 6 bases, and 13 bases lay in between. This CDR3 is 14 amino acids long. Germline V CDR1 and CDR2: SGDLS, YYNGEE. The CDR3 region is CASSAGGRPNEQFF. The CDR3 coding sequence is TGTGCCAGCAGCGCCGGGGGAAGGCCCAATGAGCAGTTCTTC. The variable domain in full, completed from reference TRBV9 and TRBJ2-1, reads DSGVTQTPKHLITATGQRVTLRCSPRSGDLSVYWYQQSLDQGLQFLIQYYNGEERAKGNILERFSAQQFPDLHSELNLSSLELGDSALYFCASSAGGRPNEQFFGPGTRLTVL.

This clone came up a few times. The chain joins TRBV6-6 to TRBJ2-7, with D possibly being TRBD1 (5 bases). Looked up from germline, CDR1 is MNHNY and CDR2 is SVGAGI (reference sequence). The CDR3 sequence is 14 residues long. V was cut by 3 bases and J by 0 bases, with 9 bases left in between. The CDR3 nucleotides read TGTGCCAGCAGTTATGAAGGGGTCTCCTACGAGCAGTACTTC. It codes for CASSYEGVSYEQYF.

The V gene is TRBV11-3, the J gene TRBJ1-3; D is ambiguous. Trimming left V 5 bases short and J 3 bases short, with 8 bases between. Germline V lookup: CDR1 SGHNT, CDR2 YENEEA. This CDR3 has 13 residues. CDR3 sequence: CASSPPVGNTIYF. In DNA form, the CDR3 reads TGTGCCAGCAGCCCCCCGGTTGGAAACACCATATATTTT.

The rearrangement uses TRBV6-5 and TRBJ1-6; a possible D gene is TRBD1 (5 bases). V shed 4 bases and J shed 0 bases, with 10 bases lying between them. Germline CDR1 MNHEY, CDR2 SVGAGI. The CDR3 runs to 16 residues. The CDR3 spells CASSFSGSSYNSPLHF. The CDR3 DNA reads as TGTGCCAGCAGTTTCTCAGGGAGCTCCTATAATTCACCCCTCCACTTT.

The chain joins TRBV28 to TRBJ1-5; D ambiguous. The germline V gene encodes CDR1 MDHEN and CDR2 SYDVKM. V dropped 2 bases and J dropped 4 bases, with 12 bases sitting between them. The CDR3 has 15 amino acids. DNA of the CDR3: TGTGCCAGCAGTTTAGGTGGGCAGCAGAATCAGCCCCAGCATTTT. It translates to CASSLGGQQNQPQHF.

V and J are TRBV13 and TRBJ1-6; 9 bases align to TRBD1. Germline V gene sequence: CDR1 PRHDT, CDR2 FYEKMQ (reference sequence). Trimming took 5 bases from V and 8 from J; bases not matched to a gene: 4. The length of the CDR3 is 14 residues. CDR3: CASSPTGGYSPLHF. The DNA for the CDR3 is TGTGCCAGCAGCCCCACAGGGGGCTATTCACCCCTCCACTTT.

This chain joins TRBV2 and TRBJ2-1; 11 nucleotides line up with TRBD2. Germline CDR1 is SNHLY and CDR2 is FYNNEI. This CDR3 spans 17 amino acids. The V gene end was trimmed by 4 bases and the J gene end by 0 bases; junction bases not matched to a gene: 5. CDR3 bases: TGTGCCAGCAGTGGGCTAGCGGGAGGAAGCTCCTACAATGAGCAGTTCTTC. This encodes CASSGLAGGSSYNEQFF.

This clone was observed a few times. The chain combines TRBV7-2 with TRBJ1-4; D remains ambiguous. The CDR3 totals 15 residues. CDR1 SGHTA and CDR2 FQGNSA come from the germline V gene. The V end was cut by 0 bases, the J end by 4 bases, with 9 bases between. The CDR3 reads CASSLAAGLNEKLFF. The CDR3 coding sequence is TGTGCCAGCAGCTTAGCGGCAGGCCTTAATGAAAAACTGTTTTTT.

This clone was observed once. This chain links TRBV19 with TRBJ1-2; TRBD1 might be the D (6 bases). The V end was cut by 6 bases, the J end by 2 bases, with 10 bases between. The CDR3 is made up of 13 amino acids. Germline V CDR1 and CDR2: LNHDA, SQIVND (reference sequence). This CDR3 reads CASRTGTNYGYTF. CDR3 nucleotide sequence: TGTGCCAGTAGAACCGGGACAAACTATGGCTACACCTTC.